This TCR beta chain comes out of a study of cytomegalovirus exposure and HLA in healthy donors. With respect to this clone: What it recognizes is unknown.

Overall study results and limits: HLA-A and HLA-B allele assignments for most subjects were reportedly predicted accurately using TCR beta sequences.

PCR was performed using 60 Vbeta and 13 Jbeta primers. Clones were read by immunoSEQ multiplex PCR, and TCRdb kept only the in-frame ones, dropping some. The sample contains about 160,000 clones, around 85% of which appear only once. Germline V gene lookup returns CDR1 LGHNT and CDR2 FRNRAP. This CDR3 comprises 17 residues. After removal of 3 bases from V and 6 bases from J, the junction contained 8 bases not matched to a gene. The V gene is TRBV12-5, the J gene TRBJ2-1; 13 bases agree with TRBD2. The sequence was collected from a woman aged 25 to 39 in good health and CMV-seronegative. The source material was PBMCs. Written as DNA, the CDR3 is TGTGCTAGTGGTTTTTCGGGACTAGCGGGATTTGGCAATGAGCAGTTCTTC. Its translation is CASGFSGLAGFGNEQFF.